This is a list of T cell receptor beta chains from one sample in a study of T cells in Graves' hyperthyroidism and ophthalmopathy. One entry per CDR3 protein results from TCRdb running MiXCR on the multiplex PCR reads. The sample carries about 720,000 distinct CDR3 sequences, under 20% recorded once. Material for sequencing was blood. Receptors originate from a woman aged 45-65 years with Graves' hyperthyroidism that later progressed to Graves' ophthalmopathy. The CDR3 runs from the conserved cysteine through the conserved F or W. The D gene is left open where the match is weak. Expanded clones are given a class, and other clones once, few, many or no size at all.

size | D | J | V | DNA | CDR3
NA | TRBD2 | TRBJ2-3 | TRBV11-2 | TGTGCCAGCAGCTTCGGACTAGCGGGGGGAGAAGGTGCGCAGTATTTT | CASSFGLAGGEGAQYF
NA | NA | TRBJ1-2 | TRBV12-3/TRBV12-4 | TGTGCCAGCAGAAGTTTGGGGACAAATGGCTACACCTTC | CASRSLGTNGYTF
NA | NA | TRBJ1-1 | TRBV7-9 | TGTGCCAGCAGCTTAGAGAACGGGGTAGCTTTCTTT | CASSLENGVAFF
NA | TRBD1 | TRBJ1-1 | TRBV6-1 | TGTGCCAGCAAGGGGGACAGGGGCGACACTGAAGCTTTCTTT | CASKGDRGDTEAFF
NA | TRBD2 | TRBJ2-1 | TRBV28 | TGTGCCAGCAGTTCTATAGCGGGAAACAATGAGCAGTTCTTC | CASSSIAGNNEQFF
many | TRBD2 | TRBJ2-5 | TRBV9 | TGTGCCAGCAGCGTGGCTAGCGGAGTGGGAGAGACCCAGTACTTC | CASSVASGVGETQYF
many | NA | TRBJ2-5 | TRBV6-1 | TGTGCCAGCAGTTATCGGGGGCTCTGGGAGACCCAGTACTTC | CASSYRGLWETQYF
many | TRBD1 | TRBJ2-2 | TRBV2 | TGTGCCAGCAGTGAATTGGGTTGGACAGGGACCGGGGAGCTGTTTTTT | CASSELGWTGTGELFF
many | TRBD2 | TRBJ2-1 | TRBV12-3/TRBV12-4 | TGTGCCAGCAGTACCCGACGAGCGGGATACAATGAGCAGTTCTTC | CASSTRRAGYNEQFF
NA | TRBD2 | TRBJ2-7 | TRBV20-1 | TGCAGTGCTAGACTAGCGGGGGAGCGGGAGCAGTACTTC | CSARLAGEREQYF
many | TRBD2 | TRBJ2-7 | TRBV3-1 | TGTGCCAGCAGCCGGAATTCAGCGGGGGAGACCTACGAGCAGTACTTC | CASSRNSAGETYEQYF
NA | TRBD1 | TRBJ2-2 | TRBV10-2 | TGCGCCAGCAGTAGTCAGGGGGCCGGAACCGGGGAGCTGTTTTTT | CASSSQGAGTGELFF
many | NA | TRBJ1-2 | TRBV20-1 | TGCAGTGCCCCGCTCTGGGAGGGCCTTTATGGCTACACCTTC | CSAPLWEGLYGYTF
NA | NA | TRBJ2-3 | TRBV7-2 | TGTGCCAGCAGCTCTGCCGGGACTCGAAGGGTGCCAGATACGCAGTATTTT | CASSSAGTRRVPDTQYF
few | TRBD2 | TRBJ2-5 | TRBV27 | TGTGCCAGCAGTAGAGGACTAGCGGGGGGCAAGGCTTTTGAGACCCAGTACTTC | CASSRGLAGGKAFETQYF
once | TRBD2 | TRBJ2-1 | TRBV29-1 | TGCAGCGTTCCGACTAGCGGGGGTGTCTACAATGAGCAGTTCTTC | CSVPTSGGVYNEQFF
many | TRBD1 | TRBJ2-4 | TRBV11-2 | TGTGCCAGCAGCTTGCCCGGGACAGGGTACATTCAGTACTTC | CASSLPGTGYIQYF
many | NA | TRBJ1-5 | TRBV3-1 | TGTGCCAGCAGCCAATGGGACGGGGGTCAGCCCCAGCATTTT | CASSQWDGGQPQHF
many | NA | TRBJ2-2 | TRBV2 | TGTGCCAGCAGGCGGGACACCGGGGAGCTGTTTTTT | CASRRDTGELFF
many | TRBD2 | TRBJ2-1 | TRBV20-1 | TGCAGTGCTAGAGATCGCGAGGCTAGCGGGGGGGCAGCCTACAATGAGCAGTTCTTC | CSARDREASGGAAYNEQFF
many | TRBD1 | TRBJ1-5 | TRBV20-1 | TGCAGTGCTACGGGGACTGGGACAGGAGGTATAGGGAGCAATCAGCCCCAGCATTTT | CSATGTGTGGIGSNQPQHF
NA | TRBD1 | TRBJ2-5 | TRBV5-1 | TGCGCCAGCAGCTTGGATGTGACAGGGCGAGAGACCCAGTACTTC | CASSLDVTGRETQYF
NA | NA | TRBJ2-3 | TRBV5-1 | TGCGCCAGCAGCTTGGTCACTAGCAATACAGATACGCAGTATTTT | CASSLVTSNTDTQYF
NA | NA | TRBJ1-5 | TRBV6-2/TRBV6-3 | TGTGCCAGCAGCTCCTCGGGAATTAGCAATCAGCCCCAGCATTTT | CASSSSGISNQPQHF
NA | NA | TRBJ1-4 | TRBV3-1 | TGTGCCAGCAGCCGCGCAGTGTCCTGGGCGGAAAAACTGTTTTTT | CASSRAVSWAEKLFF
NA | TRBD1 | TRBJ2-1 | TRBV5-5 | TGTGCCAGCAGCTGGGTGGGGACAGCCGCTGAGCAGTTCTTC | CASSWVGTAAEQFF
many | NA | TRBJ2-2 | TRBV6-1 | TGTGCCAGCACGCGAGCAGGAGGGACATTTAACACCGGGGAGCTGTTTTTT | CASTRAGGTFNTGELFF
many | NA | TRBJ2-3 | TRBV3-1 | TGTGCCAGCACCGACCTTATAGCAGATACGCAGTATTTT | CASTDLIADTQYF
many | TRBD1 | TRBJ2-7 | TRBV14 | TGTGCCAGCAGCCCCGGACAGGGGGAATACGAGCAGTACTTC | CASSPGQGEYEQYF
NA | TRBD2 | TRBJ2-3 | TRBV6-6 | TGTGCCAGCAGTTACAAGGAGGGCGGGGGGGCCACAGATACGCAGTATTTT | CASSYKEGGGATDTQYF
NA | TRBD1 | TRBJ1-2 | TRBV6-1 | TGTGCCAGCAGTCGGACAGGGGCGGCTGGCTACACCTTC | CASSRTGAAGYTF
NA | TRBD2 | TRBJ2-1 | TRBV20-1 | TGCAGTGCTCCAGGGACTAGCTTCTACAATGAGCAGTTCTTC | CSAPGTSFYNEQFF
many | NA | TRBJ2-1 | TRBV2 | TGTGCCAGCAGTGGTACAACCTACAATGAGCAGTTCTTC | CASSGTTYNEQFF
many | TRBD1 | TRBJ1-2 | TRBV6-1 | TGTGCCAGCAGCCTGACAGGGTCTGAAGGCTACACCTTC | CASSLTGSEGYTF
NA | NA | TRBJ2-1 | TRBV25-1 | TGTGCCAGCAGTGACCCATCTGGGGGGTCCTACAATGAGCAGTTCTTC | CASSDPSGGSYNEQFF
few | TRBD2 | TRBJ2-3 | TRBV11-2 | TGTGCCAGCAGCTTATCCCCCTACGGGACTAGCGGGGGGGGGGATACGCAGTATTTT | CASSLSPYGTSGGGDTQYF
NA | NA | TRBJ2-5 | TRBV18 | TGTGCCAGCTCGCCAGGGTTTTCAGAGACCCAGTACTTC | CASSPGFSETQYF
NA | TRBD1 | TRBJ2-7 | TRBV20-1 | TGCAGTGCTCACCGTCCATACGGGACAGGGTACGAGCAGTACTTC | CSAHRPYGTGYEQYF
NA | NA | TRBJ1-5 | TRBV10-3 | TGTGCCATCAGAGACCCAGGGGATCAGCCCCAGCATTTT | CAIRDPGDQPQHF
many | NA | TRBJ1-1 | TRBV2 | TGCGCCAGCAGTGAACAGCCCAGGACTGAAGCTTTCTTT | CASSEQPRTEAFF
few | TRBD1 | TRBJ1-6 | TRBV6-1 | TGTGCCAGCAGTGTGACAGGGATTCTCAATTCACCCCTCCACTTT | CASSVTGILNSPLHF
few | TRBD1 | TRBJ1-6 | TRBV25-1 | TGTGCCAGCAGAGATAGACAGGGTATTGATTCACCCCTCCACTTT | CASRDRQGIDSPLHF
many | NA | TRBJ1-1 | TRBV5-1 | TGCGCCAGCAGCTCGGGACGGACGAACACTGAAGCTTTCTTT | CASSSGRTNTEAFF
many | NA | TRBJ1-1 | TRBV9 | TGTGCCAGCAATCCGGCTAGGGGCACTGAAGCTTTCTTT | CASNPARGTEAFF
many | TRBD1 | TRBJ2-7 | TRBV13 | TGTGCCAGCAGTGGGGGACAGATTAACTACGAGCAGTACTTC | CASSGGQINYEQYF
few | NA | TRBJ1-5 | TRBV27 | TGTGCCAGCAGTCGTTCGGGAAGCAATCAGCCCCAGCATTTT | CASSRSGSNQPQHF
few | TRBD1 | TRBJ1-1 | TRBV11-2 | TGTGCCAGCAGCCGGACAGGGTGGGTAGTGGCTGAAGCTTTCTTT | CASSRTGWVVAEAFF
few | TRBD1 | TRBJ1-5 | TRBV15 | TGTGCCACCAGCAGGTCAGGGGGAGTGGGGGGCAATCAGCCCCAGCATTTT | CATSRSGGVGGNQPQHF